This paragraph reports one T cell receptor beta chain. This specimen comes from a study of blood T cell repertoires in COVID-19. On the study more broadly: Some COVID-19 samples were acute and others convalescent; all came from the United States, Italy and Spain. PBMCs, B-cell-depleted T cells, or T cells provided the cDNA or gDNA that made up the material.

Germline-derived CDR1 and CDR2 are MDHEN and SYDVKM. The CDR3 length is 12 residues. Trimming cost V 7 bases and J 1 base, with 8 bases left between them. Study processing details: Researchers report that nucleated cell counts were estimated from reference gene primer amplification. TCRdb's table, derived via immunoSEQ multiplex PCR, lists solely in-frame clones and lacks some. Clonal size and the V and J genes are those of that table, whereas D and trimming came from the DNA. The sample lists a few hundred thousand clones; 84% were seen once. This clonotype was obtained from a woman in her thirties or forties who had recovered from COVID-19. This chain links TRBV28 with TRBJ2-7; D may be TRBD1 (5 bases). Sequences were obtained from peripheral blood. The CDR3 region has the DNA TGTGCCAGCACCAGACAGTCCTACGAGCAGTACTTC. Translation gives CASTRQSYEQYF. The full variable domain, completed using reference TRBV28 and TRBJ2-7, is DVKVTQSSRYLVKRTGEKVFLECVQDMDHENMFWYRQDPGLGLRLIYFSYDVKMKEKGDIPEGYSVSREKKERFSLILESASTNQTSMYLCASTRQSYEQYFGPGTRLTVT.